This TCR beta chain was sequenced in a study of T cells in Graves' hyperthyroidism and ophthalmopathy. For the diagnoses, clinical symptoms, serum thyroxine and TRAb, thyroid ultrasound and orbital computed tomography were used. It was 10 ml of fresh peripheral blood that supplied the PBMCs. This clonotype came up many times. Amplified TCR beta CDR3 regions came from RNA transcripts. The HTBI primer set served for first-round RT-PCR of the TCR CDR3. MiXCR, applied by TCRdb to the multiplex PCR reads, yields one record per CDR3 protein. The data show more than 350,000 distinct CDR3 sequences, around 15% seen once. CDR1 is MNHEY and CDR2 is SMNVEV in the germline V gene (reference sequence). V gave up 4 bases and J gave up 4 bases, with 17 bases separating them. The CDR3 totals 15 residues.

Input material: blood. This rearrangement joins TRBV27 to TRBJ2-7; unclear D gene. This clonotype was obtained from a woman aged 30 to 39 with Graves' ophthalmopathy. CDR3 bases: TGTGCCAGCAGTTACAACCCCTCTTCCGTGTACGAGCAGTACTTC. This gives the protein CASSYNPSSVYEQYF.